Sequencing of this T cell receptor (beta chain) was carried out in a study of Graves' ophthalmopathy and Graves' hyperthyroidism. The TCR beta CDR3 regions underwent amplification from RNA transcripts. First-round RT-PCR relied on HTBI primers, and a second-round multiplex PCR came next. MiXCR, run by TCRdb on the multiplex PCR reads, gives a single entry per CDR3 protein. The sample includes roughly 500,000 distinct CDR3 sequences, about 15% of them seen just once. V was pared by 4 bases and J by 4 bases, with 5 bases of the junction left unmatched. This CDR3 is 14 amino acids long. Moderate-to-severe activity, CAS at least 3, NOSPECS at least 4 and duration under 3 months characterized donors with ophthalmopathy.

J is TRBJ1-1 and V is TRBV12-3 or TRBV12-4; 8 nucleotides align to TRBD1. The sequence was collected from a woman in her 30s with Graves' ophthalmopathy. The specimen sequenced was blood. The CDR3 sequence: CASSWTGIGTEAFF. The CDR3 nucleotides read TGTGCCAGCAGTTGGACAGGGATCGGCACTGAAGCTTTCTTT.